This passage covers 18 T cell receptor beta chains from one sample sequenced in a study of T-cell reconstitution after alpha-beta-depleted transplantation in children. For TCRbeta, the library was prepared with unique molecular identifiers. Each CDR3 protein gets one entry after TCRdb re-called the PCR reads with MiXCR. The sample records approximately 520,000 distinct CDR3 sequences, approximately 10% being singletons. Material: PBMCs, mostly from graft donor cells, obtained 180 days after TCRalphabeta/CD19-depleted stem cell transplant. The receptors here all came from a female patient aged 2-10 years who had a stem cell transplant for aplastic anemia, so the T cells may come from the graft donor.

A few counts support this clonotype. The chain couples TRBV5-1 to TRBJ2-5; 11 positions match TRBD1. The CDR3 spans 15 residues. Unmatched junction bases numbered 6, after V lost 4 bases and J lost 4 bases. Germline values: CDR1 SGHRS, CDR2 YFSETQ. The CDR3 spells CASSEWTGGSETQYF. DNA for the CDR3: TGCGCCAGCAGCGAATGGACAGGGGGCTCAGAGACCCAGTACTTC. The full variable domain, in which reference TRBV5-1 and TRBJ2-5 provide the parts outside the CDR3, is KAGVTQTPRYLIKTRGQQVTLSCSPISGHRSVSWYQQTPGQGLQFLFEYFSETQRNKGNFPGRFSGRQFSNSRSEMNVSTLELGDSALYLCASSEWTGGSETQYFGPGTRLLVL.

This clonotype was seen a handful of times. The rearrangement uses TRBV3-1 and TRBJ2-1; 8 bases are shared with TRBD1. The CDR3 covers 17 residues. Germline CDR1 and CDR2: LGHDT and YNNKEL (reference sequence). The V and J ends lost 0 bases and 2 bases, in that order; junction bases with no gene match: 6. The CDR3 bases are TGTGCCAGCAGCCAAGATCCACAGGGGGTTCCCTACAATGAGCAGTTCTTC. It encodes CASSQDPQGVPYNEQFF.

This sequence joins TRBV18 and TRBJ2-1; D call uncertain. Germline V gene sequence: CDR1 KGHSH, CDR2 LQKENI. Trimming left V 0 bases short and J 1 base short, with 4 bases between. This CDR3 has 14 amino acids. CDR3: CASSPPKSYNEQFF. The CDR3 DNA reads as TGTGCCAGCTCACCACCCAAGTCCTACAATGAGCAGTTCTTC.

This clonotype appeared a few times. This chain connects TRBV10-1 to TRBJ2-7; D uncertain. The V and J ends lost 0 bases and 3 bases respectively, with 9 bases between them. Germline CDR1 reads WNHNN; CDR2 reads SYGVQD (reference sequence). The CDR3 is 14 amino acids. For the CDR3, the DNA is TGCGCCAGCAGTGAGTCGGCAGGTTACTACGAGCAGTACGTC. This sequence encodes CASSESAGYYEQYV.

In this sample, this clonotype turned up many times. The rearrangement joins TRBV7-2 to TRBJ1-1; 12 nucleotides align to TRBD1. V dropped 4 bases and J dropped 7; count of bases not matched to a gene: 13. In germline, CDR1 is SGHTA, CDR2 FQGNSA. The CDR3 contains 17 residues. CDR3 DNA sequence: TGTGCCAGCAGCTCCGCCGGGACAGGGGGCTTTCGAGGTGAAGCTTTCTTT. Translated, it gives CASSSAGTGGFRGEAFF.

This clonotype appeared a few times. Compared with germline, one end of the junction differs, possibly owing to a read error. V gene TRBV5-1 combines with J gene TRBJ2-7; D ambiguous. Germline CDR1 SGHRS, CDR2 YFSETQ. The CDR3 runs 12 residues. The chain's CDR3 is CASSLYGYEQSF. In DNA, the CDR3 is TGCGCCAGCAGCTTATACGGCTACGAGCAGTCCTTC. Full variable domain (remainder filled in from reference TRBV5-1 and TRBJ2-7): KAGVTQTPRYLIKTRGQQVTLSCSPISGHRSVSWYQQTPGQGLQFLFEYFSETQRNKGNFPGRFSGRQFSNSRSEMNVSTLELGDSALYLCASSLYGYEQSFGPGTRLTVT.

This clonotype came up a few times. The chain carries TRBV20-1 and TRBJ1-1; 7 bases are shared with TRBD1. Per germline, CDR1 DFQATT and CDR2 SNEGSKA (reference sequence). The CDR3 runs to 13 residues. V lost 3 bases, J lost 4 bases, and 5 bases stayed unmatched. The CDR3 spells CSASKTGATEAFF. In DNA form, the CDR3 reads TGCAGTGCTAGCAAAACAGGGGCCACTGAAGCTTTCTTT.

A few counts support this clonotype. The rearrangement links TRBV7-6 to TRBJ2-1; 14 nucleotides agree with TRBD2. Germline trimming cut 5 bases from V and 0 bases from J; bases unmatched to any gene: 9. The CDR3 length is 19 residues. CDR1 is SGHVS and CDR2 is FNYEAQ in the germline V gene. The CDR3 region has the DNA TGTGCCAGCAGCACCACGACTAGCGGGAGGGGAAGCTCCTACAATGAGCAGTTCTTC. This sequence encodes CASSTTTSGRGSSYNEQFF.

J is TRBJ2-3 and V is TRBV28, with D tentatively TRBD1 (6 bases). With 8 bases removed from V and 4 bases from J, the gap between germline ends came to 19 bases. The CDR3 contains 15 residues. Germline V CDR1 and CDR2: MDHEN, SYDVKM. The CDR3 bases are TGTGCCAGCCGGGACACGTATTCGAGGTCAGATACGCAGTATTTT. This codes for CASRDTYSRSDTQYF.

The table lists this clonotype with a few counts. V and J are TRBV20-1 and TRBJ2-7; possible D gene TRBD2, 5 bases. CDR3 length: 15 amino acids. The ends were cut back, 5 bases at V and 3 bases at J, with 20 bases in the middle. From germline, CDR1 is DFQATT and CDR2 SNEGSKA (reference sequence). The CDR3 DNA follows: TGCAGTGCTCTGACCGAATTAGCGACTAACTACGAGCAGTACTTC. This codes for CSALTELATNYEQYF.

This clonotype appeared a few times. The rearrangement uses TRBV10-3 and TRBJ2-3; TRBD1 might be the D (6 bases). CDR1 and CDR2 from the germline V gene are ENHRY and SYGVKD. V lost 11 bases and J lost 2, with 14 bases in between. The CDR3 has 13 amino acids. CDR3: CAGARGPTDTQYF. CDR3 DNA: TGTGCCGGAGCCAGGGGACCCACAGATACGCAGTATTTT.

The chain carries TRBV24-1 and TRBJ2-1; 12 bases are a match to TRBD2. The CDR3 totals 16 residues. V was clipped by 4 bases and J by 7 bases; unmatched bases: 7. The germline gives CDR1 KGHDR, CDR2 SFDVKD. The CDR3 coding sequence is TGTGCCACCAGTGAGGGGGGGACTAGCGGGCAGAATGAGCAGTTCTTC. Translating gives CATSEGGTSGQNEQFF.

V usage is TRBV6-5 and J usage is TRBJ2-7; 7 nucleotides align to TRBD2. From germline, CDR1 is MNHEY and CDR2 SVGAGI. J was trimmed by 1 base and V by 4 bases; bases with no gene match: 7. This CDR3 contains 15 residues. The CDR3 here is CASSSGRESSYEQYV. As DNA, the CDR3 is TGTGCCAGCAGTTCCGGGCGGGAGTCATCCTACGAGCAGTACGTC.

There are a few counts of this clonotype. The chain uses TRBV7-9 and TRBJ1-5; a weak D match, TRBD1 (6 bases). The germline V and J ends were trimmed by 3 bases and 2 bases, with 11 bases remaining between them. The germline V gene encodes CDR1 SEHNR and CDR2 FQNEAQ (reference sequence). This CDR3 contains 15 residues. The CDR3 DNA follows: TGTGCCAGCAGCTTGGGCAGGGGCCGCAATCAGCCCCAGCATTTT. Translated, it gives CASSLGRGRNQPQHF.

V gene TRBV7-8 combines with J gene TRBJ2-4; TRBD2 might be the D (5 bases). The CDR3 runs 13 residues. V was cut by 5 bases and J by 5 bases, with 10 bases left in between. The germline CDR1 and CDR2 sequences are SGHVS and FQNEAQ. The CDR3 coding sequence is TGTGCCAGCAGCCAAGACGGGGAAAACATTCAGTACTTC. Protein sequence: CASSQDGENIQYF.

This clonotype was observed a single time. The rearrangement joins TRBV11-1 to TRBJ2-1; 12 positions agree with TRBD2. The CDR3 is made up of 17 amino acids. With V trimmed by 5 bases and J by 8 bases, 13 bases remained unmatched. Per germline, CDR1 SGHAT and CDR2 FQDESV (reference sequence). CDR3 bases: TGTGCCAGCAGCCTGCGAATCGGACTAGCGGGACACGATGAGCAGTTCTTC. It encodes CASSLRIGLAGHDEQFF. Combining the CDR3 with reference TRBV11-1 and TRBJ2-1 gives the whole variable domain EAEVAQSPRYKITEKSQAVAFWCDPISGHATLYWYRQILGQGPELLVQFQDESVVDDSQLPKDRFSAERLKGVDSTLKIQPAELGDSAMYLCASSLRIGLAGHDEQFFGPGTRLTVL.

This clonotype has a handful of counts. CDR3 sequence: CASSYPLAGGGETQYF. CDR3 bases: TGTGCCAGCAGCTACCCACTAGCGGGAGGTGGAGAGACCCAGTACTTC. This chain connects TRBV7-6 to TRBJ2-5; 12 nucleotides align to TRBD2. This CDR3 has 16 amino acids. V lost 4 bases to trimming and J lost 4 bases; unmatched junction nucleotides: 7. Per germline, CDR1 SGHVS and CDR2 FNYEAQ.

This chain connects TRBV28 to TRBJ2-4; the D is unclear. Trimming left V 10 bases short and J 1 base short, with 17 bases between. This CDR3 spans 15 amino acids. Germline CDR1 MDHEN, CDR2 SYDVKM. CDR3 protein: CATLGSIGAKNIQYF. Here the CDR3 DNA reads TGTGCCACCCTGGGATCGATCGGGGCCAAAAACATTCAGTACTTC.